This entry lists 24 T cell receptor beta chains sequenced from one sample in a study of T-cell reconstitution after alpha-beta-depleted transplantation in children. During its preparation, the TCRbeta library received unique molecular identifiers. TCRdb analysed the PCR reads with MiXCR anew, one entry per CDR3 protein. The sample has hundreds of thousands of distinct CDR3 sequences, 10% to 15% seen once. Material: PBMCs, mostly from graft donor cells, obtained 360 days after TCRalphabeta/CD19-depleted stem cell transplant. All receptors derive from a male patient between 5 and 17 years old who had a stem cell transplant for acute myeloid leukemia, so the T cells may come from the graft donor.

Many counts were recorded for this clonotype. The V call is TRBV20-1, the J call TRBJ2-7; tentative D call: TRBD1 (6 bases). Germline loops: CDR1 DFQATT, CDR2 SNEGSKA (reference sequence). There are 12 residues in the CDR3. With 6 bases removed from V and 2 bases from J, the gap between germline ends came to 11 bases. The CDR3 DNA reads as TGCAGTGCCATCAGGGGACCCTACGAGCAGTACTTC. It translates to CSAIRGPYEQYF.

This clonotype has just a few counts. The CDR3 reads CASSHGTSGIDEQFF. Written as DNA, the CDR3 is TGCGCCAGCAGCCACGGGACTAGCGGGATCGATGAGCAGTTCTTC. The V gene is TRBV4-1, the J gene TRBJ2-1; 13 bases map to TRBD2. V shed 3 bases, J shed 8 bases, and the junction held 4 bases outside the gene matches. Germline lookup yields CDR1 MGHRA and CDR2 YSYEKL. This CDR3 has 15 amino acids.

This clonotype was counted only a few times. The chain combines TRBV20-1 with TRBJ2-7, with a tentative D call TRBD2 (6 bases). V lost 5 bases and J lost 3, with 17 bases in between. There are 14 residues in the CDR3. Looked up from germline, CDR1 is DFQATT and CDR2 is SNEGSKA (reference sequence). Written as DNA, the CDR3 is TGCAGTGCTGACCCCGGGACTGTCAACTACGAGCAGTACTTC. Its translation: CSADPGTVNYEQYF.

The sample holds many counts of this clonotype. This chain joins TRBV28 and TRBJ1-2, with D perhaps matching TRBD1 (5 bases). The germline CDR1 and CDR2 sequences are MDHEN and SYDVKM. Trimming stripped 5 bases from V and 4 bases from J, with 23 bases between. The CDR3 loop spans 17 amino acids. The CDR3 bases are TGTGCCAGCAGTACCTACGGGGGAACAGTAGACCGCTATGGCTACACCTTC. This codes for CASSTYGGTVDRYGYTF.

The chain joins TRBV14 to TRBJ2-7; 12 bases align to TRBD2. Trimming at V came to 1 base and at J to 6 bases, leaving 4 bases not matched to a gene. Per germline, CDR1 SGHDN and CDR2 FVKESK. The CDR3 extends over 15 amino acids. The CDR3 DNA reads as TGTGCCAGCAGCCAAGCCCTAGCGGGAGGGCCCGAGCAGTACTTC. Its protein is CASSQALAGGPEQYF.

This clonotype was seen ten or more times. The chain uses TRBV6-1 and TRBJ2-7; 9 bases align to TRBD1. Trimming cost V 6 bases and J 5 bases; bases outside gene matches: 11. The CDR3 covers 15 residues. In germline, CDR1 is MNHNS, CDR2 SASEGT. The CDR3 nucleotides read TGTGCCAGCAGAGAGTCCGGGACAGGGATCAACGAGCAGTACTTC. Amino acid sequence: CASRESGTGINEQYF.

The rearrangement links TRBV29-1 to TRBJ1-5, with D possibly TRBD1 on 5 matching bases. The CDR3 sequence is 13 residues long. The germline CDR1 and CDR2 sequences are SQVTM and ANQGSEA. Trimming cost V 6 bases and J 1 base, with 10 bases left between them. CDR3 sequence (DNA): TGCAGCGTCGGACAAACCAGCAATCAGCCCCAGCATTTT. Protein product: CSVGQTSNQPQHF.

This clonotype was seen a handful of times. The CDR3 DNA sequence: TGTGCCAGCAGGGCACTAGCGGGAGGGCCCTACGAGCAGTACTTC. This encodes CASRALAGGPYEQYF. The chain employs TRBV12-3 or TRBV12-4 and TRBJ2-7, with 13 bases lining up with TRBD2. The V gene end was trimmed by 6 bases and the J gene end by 2 bases; junction bases not matched to a gene: 4. The length of the CDR3 is 15 residues.

V gene TRBV21-1 combines with J gene TRBJ1-1; the D call TRBD1 from the table was never checked on the DNA. TRBV21-1 is termed a pseudogene. The CDR3 length is 16 residues. In nucleotides, the CDR3 is TGTGCCAGCAGCAAAAGGGGACAGGGGATGAACACTGAAGCTTTCTTT. It yields the protein CASSKRGQGMNTEAFF.

This rearrangement joins TRBV27 to TRBJ2-1, with 15 bases fitting TRBD2. The CDR3 extends over 15 amino acids. V trimming: 4 bases; J trimming: 8 bases; junction bases outside the gene matches: 3. Germline CDR1 reads MNHEY; CDR2 reads SMNVEV (reference sequence). CDR3 sequence reads: CASSSGTSGGYEQFF. The CDR3 nucleotides are TGTGCCAGCAGTTCAGGGACTAGCGGGGGGTATGAGCAGTTCTTC.

This chain links TRBV7-2 with TRBJ1-2; 7 bases map to TRBD1. Germline loops: CDR1 SGHTA, CDR2 FQGNSA. After removal of 2 bases from V and 4 bases from J, the junction contained 13 bases not matched to a gene. The CDR3 covers 17 residues. As DNA, the CDR3 is TGTGCCAGCAGCTTACGGGGAGGGGGCCTCCCCCTCTATGGCTACACCTTC. This encodes CASSLRGGGLPLYGYTF.

This rearrangement joins TRBV7-6 to TRBJ1-5; perhaps TRBD1 as D (6 bases). Per germline, CDR1 SGHVS and CDR2 FNYEAQ. The CDR3 runs to 17 residues. Deletions cut 0 bases from V and 2 bases from J, with 14 bases between. The CDR3 DNA sequence: TGTGCCAGCAGCTTAGCGGTCCCGGGGGGCGGCAATCAGCCCCAGCATTTT. This encodes CASSLAVPGGGNQPQHF.

This chain links TRBV29-1 with TRBJ1-2, with 7 positions matching TRBD1. Trimming at V came to 5 bases and at J to 6 bases, leaving 3 bases not matched to a gene. The CDR3 is made up of 11 amino acids. Germline lookup yields CDR1 SQVTM and CDR2 ANQGSEA. The DNA of the CDR3 is TGCAGCGTTCGAGGGGGCGATGGCTACACCTTC. It translates to CSVRGGDGYTF. Together with reference TRBV29-1 and TRBJ1-2, the CDR3 gives the full variable domain: SAVISQKPSRDICQRGTSLTIQCQVDSQVTMMFWYRQQPGQSLTLIATANQGSEATYESGFVIDKFPISRPNLTFSTLTVSNMSPEDSSIYLCSVRGGDGYTFGSGTRLTVV.

This clonotype was recorded a few times. The V call is TRBV28, the J call TRBJ1-5; tentatively, D is TRBD1 (6 bases). The CDR3 spans 13 residues. Germline CDR1 is MDHEN and CDR2 is SYDVKM. V lost 7 bases to trimming and J lost 2 bases, with 9 bases between them. The CDR3: CASTRQGNQPQHF. CDR3 bases: TGTGCCAGCACCCGACAGGGCAATCAGCCCCAGCATTTT.

V usage is TRBV6-5 and J usage is TRBJ2-6; D is perhaps TRBD2 (5 bases). Germline loops: CDR1 MNHEY, CDR2 SVGAGI. This CDR3 is built from 18 residues. The V gene lost 0 bases and the J gene lost 0 bases, with 12 bases spanning the gap. The CDR3 protein is CASSYSIPGSSGANVLTF. The CDR3 nucleotides read TGTGCCAGCAGTTACTCAATCCCGGGGAGCTCTGGGGCCAACGTCCTGACTTTC.

The chain carries TRBV9 and TRBJ2-6, with D possibly TRBD1 on 6 matching bases. Trimming shortened V by 4 bases and J by 0 bases, and 14 bases separated the two germline ends. This CDR3 spans 17 amino acids. Per the germline V gene, CDR1 is SGDLS and CDR2 is YYNGEE. The CDR3 is CASSPLTGISGANVLTF. CDR3 sequence (DNA): TGTGCCAGCAGCCCGTTGACAGGAATCTCTGGGGCCAACGTCCTGACTTTC.

The chain joins TRBV20-1 to TRBJ2-1; TRBD2 agrees at 14 bases. V lost 7 bases, J lost 4 bases, and 15 bases stayed unmatched. The germline V gene has CDR1 DFQATT and CDR2 SNEGSKA (reference sequence). The CDR3 contains 18 residues. The CDR3 region is CSVNPGLAGALTYNEQFF. The CDR3 nucleotides read TGCAGTGTTAACCCGGGACTAGCGGGAGCCCTTACTTACAATGAGCAGTTCTTC.

The table lists this clonotype with many counts. V is TRBV20-1 and J is TRBJ2-4; 9 bases align to TRBD2. The CDR3 has 13 residues. V dropped 5 bases and J dropped 10; count of bases not matched to a gene: 9. The germline CDR1 and CDR2 sequences are DFQATT and SNEGSKA (reference sequence). This CDR3 is CSAQGSSGAIQYF. The DNA for the CDR3 is TGCAGTGCTCAAGGGTCTAGCGGGGCAATTCAGTACTTC.

Only a few counts were recorded for this clonotype. The rearrangement joins TRBV4-3 to TRBJ2-7, with a tentative D call TRBD2 (5 bases). Germline values: CDR1 LGHNA, CDR2 YSLEER. Trimming cost V 4 bases and J 7 bases, with 14 bases left between them. The CDR3 extends over 13 amino acids. The CDR3 here is CASSPRGRGEQYF. CDR3 coding DNA: TGCGCCAGCAGCCCACGAGGGAGAGGGGAGCAGTACTTC.

This clonotype was seen a few times. The rearrangement uses TRBV30 and TRBJ2-2; D unclear. Germline CDR1 GTSNPN, CDR2 SVGIG (reference sequence). This CDR3 comprises 12 residues. V was clipped by 4 bases and J by 2 bases, with 5 bases between them. The CDR3 coding sequence is TGTGCCTGGAAACAAAACACCGGGGAGCTGTTTTTT. It specifies CAWKQNTGELFF.

This rearrangement joins TRBV4-3 to TRBJ2-1, with 10 bases fitting TRBD2. Germline CDR1 LGHNA, CDR2 YSLEER. CDR3 length: 15 amino acids. With V trimmed by 5 bases and J by 7 bases, 8 bases remained unmatched. CDR3 sequence reads: CASSFLAGDRNEQFF. CDR3 in DNA: TGCGCCAGCAGCTTTCTAGCGGGAGATCGGAATGAGCAGTTCTTC.

V usage is TRBV7-9 and J usage is TRBJ1-6; weak D call: TRBD1 (5 bases). Trimming stripped 3 bases from V and 9 bases from J, with 15 bases between. The CDR3 totals 15 residues. Germline V CDR1 and CDR2: SEHNR, FQNEAQ (reference sequence). The CDR3 is CASSLRDGYLSPLHF. Written as DNA, the CDR3 is TGTGCCAGCAGCTTGAGGGACGGCTACCTTTCACCCCTCCACTTT. The variable domain in full, with the rest retrieved from reference TRBV7-9 and TRBJ1-6, is DTGVSQNPRHKITKRGQNVTFRCDPISEHNRLYWYRQTLGQGPEFLTYFQNEAQLEKSRLLSDRFSAERPKGSFSTLEIQRTEQGDSAMYLCASSLRDGYLSPLHFGNGTRLTVT.

The gene calls are TRBV2 and TRBJ2-7; no reliable D call. The CDR3 covers 15 residues. Germline CDR1 reads SNHLY; CDR2 reads FYNNEI. The germline V and J ends were trimmed by 0 bases and 6 bases, with 15 bases remaining between them. The CDR3 reads CASSEAFDGSSEQYF. CDR3 coding DNA: TGTGCCAGCAGTGAAGCCTTTGACGGAAGCAGCGAGCAGTACTTC.

The rearrangement joins TRBV14 to TRBJ2-7; a possible D gene is TRBD1 (6 bases). Trimming left V 4 bases short and J 7 bases short, with 17 bases between. Germline V lookup: CDR1 SGHDN, CDR2 FVKESK. The CDR3 is 14 residues long. CDR3 protein: CASSRDGGLREQYF. CDR3 DNA sequence: TGTGCCAGCAGCCGGGATGGGGGCCTCAGGGAGCAGTACTTC.